A selection of T cell receptor beta chains follows, all from one sample in a study of human T cells and chemical hapten exposure. TCRdb passed the RACE reads through MiXCR, listing each CDR3 protein once. Of approximately 260,000 distinct CDR3 sequences in the sample, 7% to 10% were seen once. This sample comprised whole blood, obtained in connection with sensitization to the hapten diphenylcyclopropenone (DPC). The source of these receptors is a middle-aged woman with alopecia areata. Some clones in this sample may be carry-over from other donors' samples. The CDR3 runs from the conserved cysteine through the conserved F or W. The D gene is left open where the match is weak. Only part of the rows carry a size: once, few, many, or a class if the clone is expanded.

J gene: TRBJ2-2; D gene: -; clone size: -; V gene: TRBV24-1; CDR3 protein: CATAKAQNTGELFF; CDR3 DNA: TGTGCCACCGCGAAGGCACAAAACACCGGGGAGCTGTTTTTT
J gene: TRBJ2-7; D gene: TRBD1; clone size: -; V gene: TRBV28; CDR3 protein: CASRKTGTYEQYF; CDR3 DNA: TGTGCCAGCAGGAAGACAGGGACCTACGAGCAGTACTTC
J gene: TRBJ2-7; D gene: -; clone size: few; V gene: TRBV28; CDR3 protein: CASSAPWDGLYEQYF; CDR3 DNA: TGTGCCAGCAGTGCGCCTTGGGACGGCCTCTACGAGCAGTACTTC
J gene: TRBJ1-3; D gene: -; clone size: -; V gene: TRBV7-8; CDR3 protein: CASSLSWGSQNTIYF; CDR3 DNA: TGTGCCAGCAGCTTAAGCTGGGGATCCCAGAACACCATATATTTT
J gene: TRBJ1-4; D gene: -; clone size: few; V gene: TRBV9; CDR3 protein: CASSVGQSNEKLFF; CDR3 DNA: TGTGCCAGCAGCGTAGGGCAGTCTAATGAAAAACTGTTTTTT
J gene: TRBJ1-1; D gene: -; clone size: many; V gene: TRBV6-5; CDR3 protein: CASSREPRNTEAFF; CDR3 DNA: TGTGCCAGCAGCCGGGAGCCCCGGAACACTGAAGCTTTCTTT
J gene: TRBJ2-2; D gene: -; clone size: -; V gene: TRBV10-3; CDR3 protein: CAIERDGAGELFF; CDR3 DNA: TGTGCCATCGAAAGAGACGGGGCCGGGGAGCTGTTTTTT
J gene: TRBJ1-3; D gene: -; clone size: -; V gene: TRBV20-1; CDR3 protein: CSARVRATSGNTIYF; CDR3 DNA: TGCAGTGCTAGAGTCCGGGCCACCTCTGGAAACACCATATATTTT
J gene: TRBJ2-7; D gene: TRBD1; clone size: many; V gene: TRBV7-8; CDR3 protein: CASSLAFGQAYEQYF; CDR3 DNA: TGTGCCAGCAGCTTAGCGTTCGGACAGGCCTACGAGCAGTACTTC
J gene: TRBJ2-2; D gene: -; clone size: -; V gene: TRBV5-1; CDR3 protein: CASSSTPNTGELFF; CDR3 DNA: TGCGCCAGCAGCTCTACTCCGAACACCGGGGAGCTGTTTTTT
J gene: TRBJ2-3; D gene: TRBD1; clone size: many; V gene: TRBV9; CDR3 protein: CASSVMAGTGAAPDTQYF; CDR3 DNA: TGTGCCAGCAGCGTAATGGCGGGGACAGGGGCGGCCCCAGATACGCAGTATTTT
J gene: TRBJ2-7; D gene: TRBD2; clone size: -; V gene: TRBV4-3; CDR3 protein: CASSREAASGSYEQYF; CDR3 DNA: TGCGCCAGCAGCCGAGAGGCTGCTAGCGGGAGTTACGAGCAGTACTTC
J gene: TRBJ2-1; D gene: TRBD1; clone size: -; V gene: TRBV6-2/TRBV6-3; CDR3 protein: CASSKQGLVYSYNEQFF; CDR3 DNA: TGTGCCAGCAGTAAACAGGGGCTGGTGTACTCCTACAATGAGCAGTTCTTC
J gene: TRBJ2-1; D gene: TRBD2; clone size: few; V gene: TRBV12-3/TRBV12-4; CDR3 protein: CASSLAASGTSNEQFF; CDR3 DNA: TGTGCCAGCAGTTTAGCGGCTAGCGGGACATCCAATGAGCAGTTCTTC
J gene: TRBJ2-3; D gene: -; clone size: -; V gene: TRBV28; CDR3 protein: CASTSIPDTQYF; CDR3 DNA: TGTGCCAGCACCTCCATCCCAGATACGCAGTATTTT
J gene: TRBJ2-7; D gene: TRBD1; clone size: few; V gene: TRBV20-1; CDR3 protein: CSARVSRDRVHEQYF; CDR3 DNA: TGCAGTGCTAGAGTGTCCCGGGACAGGGTCCACGAGCAGTACTTC
J gene: TRBJ2-1; D gene: -; clone size: -; V gene: TRBV12-3/TRBV12-4; CDR3 protein: CASSPLDGDPPYNEQFF; CDR3 DNA: TGTGCCAGCAGTCCACTTGACGGGGATCCCCCCTACAATGAGCAGTTCTTC
J gene: TRBJ2-1; D gene: TRBD2; clone size: -; V gene: TRBV6-5; CDR3 protein: CASSTQREAGGYEQFF; CDR3 DNA: TGTGCCAGCAGTACCCAACGGGAGGCGGGCGGCTATGAGCAGTTCTTC
J gene: TRBJ2-1; D gene: -; clone size: -; V gene: TRBV7-7; CDR3 protein: CASSPAFYYNEQFF; CDR3 DNA: TGTGCTAGCAGCCCTGCCTTTTACTACAATGAGCAGTTCTTC
J gene: TRBJ2-3; D gene: -; clone size: -; V gene: TRBV7-2; CDR3 protein: CASSSPGPGHTQYF; CDR3 DNA: TGTGCCAGCAGCTCTCCGGGCCCCGGGCATACGCAGTATTTT
J gene: TRBJ2-5; D gene: -; clone size: many; V gene: TRBV6-2/TRBV6-3; CDR3 protein: CASRTYLHRLETQYF; CDR3 DNA: TGTGCCAGCAGGACCTATCTACATCGCCTAGAGACCCAGTACTTC